This T cell receptor beta chain was recorded in a study of patients and donors after allogeneic stem cell transplantation (dated by TCRdb to the early 2020s). This clonotype was seen a few times. The target of this receptor is not known. There are no base qualities to consult, and no much larger clone falls within one base. The library relied on RT-PCR. These reads were obtained on a NextSeq 550. TCRdb trimmed public reads at Q25 via fastp, called clones via MiXCR and kept in-frame beta chains. Rows are combined by CDR3 protein, so each entry shows the most common genes and DNA. The sample table holds about 410,000 distinct CDR3 sequences, of which under 20% were seen once. The top ten clonotypes cover 7.2% of the sample. The germline ends are 18 bases apart after V is trimmed by 4 bases and J by 10 bases. The CDR3 holds 14 amino acids from the cysteine to the phenylalanine. Only the CDR3 DNA stays, 42 bases, in frame from base 1. The germline V gene gives CDR1 as SGHDT and CDR2 as YYEEEE.

This chain joins TRBV5-6 to TRBJ2-1; matching of 5 bases hints at TRBD2 as the D gene. The sample consisted of blood, either unsorted or a sorted T cell fraction (not recorded which). The TCR originated in a human donor who was either an allogeneic HSCT recipient or a stem cell or donor lymphocyte infusion donor (not recorded which). It is not recorded whose cells these are; they may come from a transplant donor. The CDR3 reads CASSRRQFLREQFF. The bases read TGTGCCAGCAGCCGGAGGCAGTTTCTCAGGGAGCAGTTCTTC. With all but the CDR3 taken from the reference TRBV5-6 and TRBJ2-1 genes, the full variable domain is: DAGVTQSPTHLIKTRGQQVTLRCSPKSGHDTVSWYQQALGQGPQFIFQYYEEEERQRGNFPDRFSGHQFPNYSSELNVNALLLGDSALYLCASSRRQFLREQFFGPGTRLTVL.